The clone carrying this TCR beta chain was counted many times. This CDR3 is built from 19 residues. Germline lookup yields CDR1 SGHRS and CDR2 YFSETQ. Trimming removed 4 bases from V and 3 bases from J; junction bases left unmatched: 15. TCRdb re-called the RT-PCR reads through MiXCR, storing one row per CDR3 protein. The table shows more than 600,000 distinct CDR3 sequences, with about 14% occurring only once. The J gene is TRBJ2-7, the V gene TRBV5-1; the match to TRBD2 covers 14 bases. The receptor comes from a female donor in good health, serving as a healthy control. The sample consisted of memory CD4+ T cells from blood. Here the CDR3 DNA reads TGCGCCAGCAGCATTGGGACTAGCGGGAGTGCCCAGCCCCTCTACGAGCAGTACTTC. It yields the protein CASSIGTSGSAQPLYEQYF.